The rows below give T cell receptor beta chains drawn from one sample of a study of cytomegalovirus exposure and HLA in healthy donors. Assay used: immunoSEQ multiplex PCR; TCRdb lists only in-frame clones, some missing. The table lists roughly 58,000 clones, 65% to 90% of them singletons, with roughly 1.5% in the top ten. The material sequenced was PBMCs. The receptors shown here come from a human donor in good health. Each CDR3 is given with its conserved first and last residue. Fields, in order: D gene, J gene, clone size, V gene, CDR3 DNA, CDR3 protein. D genes are given only for firm matches. Size is stated for part of the rows, as once, few or many counts, or as a class when the clone is expanded.

.	TRBJ1-6	.	TRBV18	TGTGCCAGCTCACCTGGAACAGGGACGCTCCCTATCTTT	CASSPGTGTLPIF
.	TRBJ2-5	.	TRBV5-4	TGTGCCAGCAGCTTGGACAGGGTGGAGACCCAGTACTTC	CASSLDRVETQYF
.	TRBJ2-3	once	TRBV4-3	TGCGCCAGCAGCCAAGTCTACGACTCCTCCACAGATACGCAGTATTTT	CASSQVYDSSTDTQYF
.	TRBJ1-2	.	TRBV7-9	TGTGCCAGCAGCCCCGTCGGAGTGGATGGCTACACCTTC	CASSPVGVDGYTF
TRBD2	TRBJ2-3	once	TRBV19	TGTGCCAGTAGTGAAACACTAGCGGACACAGATACGCAGTATTTT	CASSETLADTDTQYF
TRBD2	TRBJ2-7	once	TRBV7-2	TGTGCCAGCAGCACTCAAGCGGGAGTAGCCGAGCAGTACTTC	CASSTQAGVAEQYF
TRBD2	TRBJ2-1	.	TRBV27	TGTGCCAGCAGAGCACTAGCGGTACACAATGAGCAGTTCTTC	CASRALAVHNEQFF
TRBD1	TRBJ2-5	.	TRBV28	TGTGCCAGCAGTTTGTCAGGGGGCTTGGAGACCCAGTACTTC	CASSLSGGLETQYF
.	TRBJ2-5	.	TRBV21-1	TGTGCCAGCATCCTGTTAAACTATAGCGGGGACAAAGAGACCCAGTACTTC	CASILLNYSGDKETQYF
TRBD1	TRBJ2-3	.	TRBV9	TGTGCCAGCAGCGAAGATCGGGAAGGAGGGGGACAGGGAAGACCAGATACGCAGTATTTT	CASSEDREGGGQGRPDTQYF
TRBD2	TRBJ2-7	.	TRBV30	TGTGCCTGGAGTGTGGCGGGAGTGGTCGAGCAGTACTTC	CAWSVAGVVEQYF
.	TRBJ2-5	few	TRBV19	TGTGCCAGTAGTATTTACGACTCCCAAGAGACCCAGTACTTC	CASSIYDSQETQYF
TRBD2	TRBJ2-7	.	TRBV7-9	TGTGCCAGCACCTCTAGCCTATGGACTAGCAGAGGGTACGAGCAGTACTTC	CASTSSLWTSRGYEQYF
TRBD2	TRBJ2-7	.	TRBV10-1	TGCGCCAGCAGGGCCCGCCCCGCTCTGCCTCTCTGCTTCCGGATACTAGCGAGAACCTACGAGCAGTACTTC	CASRARPALPLCFRILARTYEQYF
TRBD2	TRBJ2-4	once	TRBV4-2	TGTGCCAGCACCCCGGGACTAGCGAGCCACATTCAGTACTTC	CASTPGLASHIQYF
TRBD2	TRBJ2-2	.	TRBV14	TGTGCCAGCAGCCAAGCCCCGCGGGGGGGCGGCGGGGAGCTGTTTTTT	CASSQAPRGGGGELFF
.	TRBJ1-1	.	TRBV6-1	TGTGCCAGCACCCTCAGGGCGACTGAAGCTTTCTTT	CASTLRATEAFF
TRBD2	TRBJ2-7	.	TRBV4-2	TGTGCCAGCAGCCCTGGGACTAGCGGGTACGAGCAGTACTTC	CASSPGTSGYEQYF
TRBD1	TRBJ2-3	.	TRBV11-2	TGTGCCAGCAGGAGACAGGGTCGCACAGATACGCAGTATTTT	CASRRQGRTDTQYF
.	TRBJ2-1	.	TRBV5-1	TGCGCCAGCAGCGGGGGACTCTATCACAATGAGCAGTTCTTC	CASSGGLYHNEQFF
.	TRBJ2-5	once	TRBV11-3	TGTGCCAGCAGCTTAGGGGGGGACCGAAAAGAGACCCAGTACTTC	CASSLGGDRKETQYF
.	TRBJ1-2	.	TRBV28	TGTGCCAGCAGTTTCTCAGGGAGGAGCCGCTATGGCTACACCTTC	CASSFSGRSRYGYTF